The rows below give T cell receptor beta chains drawn from one sample of a study of CD4+ T cells in melanoma. Produced via immunoSEQ multiplex PCR; TCRdb's table is partial and in-frame only. The sample yields 15,000 to 20,000 clones, 65% to 85% seen once. The sequenced material came from cells from a culture (not recorded whether cultured in vitro). The receptors were sampled from a human donor with melanoma. Both conserved end residues are part of each CDR3. The D gene is left open where the match is weak. Size is omitted from some rows. Given values are once, few, many or a class for expanded clones.

v_gene: TRBV5-1; j_gene: TRBJ2-1; abundance: .; d_gene: TRBD1; CDR3aa: CASSLGPTGGMSYNEQFF; CDR3nt: TGCGCCAGCAGCTTGGGACCAACAGGGGGGATGTCCTACAATGAGCAGTTCTTC
v_gene: TRBV19; j_gene: TRBJ1-1; abundance: .; d_gene: .; CDR3aa: CASTDHSVNTEAFF; CDR3nt: TGTGCCAGTACCGACCATTCCGTGAACACTGAAGCTTTCTTT
v_gene: TRBV7-2; j_gene: TRBJ2-3; abundance: .; d_gene: .; CDR3aa: CASGPGGPADTQYF; CDR3nt: TGTGCCAGCGGCCCTGGGGGGCCGGCAGATACGCAGTATTTT
v_gene: TRBV11-2; j_gene: TRBJ2-7; abundance: few; d_gene: TRBD1; CDR3aa: CASSRRGQGANEQYF; CDR3nt: TGTGCCAGCAGCCGCCGGGGACAGGGGGCAAACGAGCAGTACTTC
v_gene: TRBV5-1; j_gene: TRBJ2-2; abundance: .; d_gene: .; CDR3aa: CASSNQIRDSNTGELFF; CDR3nt: TGCGCCAGCAGCAACCAAATCCGGGACTCCAACACCGGGGAGCTGTTTTTT
v_gene: TRBV19; j_gene: TRBJ1-4; abundance: few; d_gene: .; CDR3aa: CASSRPGTPAGEKLFF; CDR3nt: TGTGCCAGTAGTCGGCCGGGGACACCAGCTGGAGAAAAACTGTTTTTT
v_gene: TRBV2; j_gene: TRBJ1-1; abundance: .; d_gene: .; CDR3aa: CASRREGRNTEAFF; CDR3nt: TGTGCCAGCAGGAGGGAGGGAAGGAACACTGAAGCTTTCTTT
v_gene: TRBV4-2; j_gene: TRBJ2-3; abundance: .; d_gene: .; CDR3aa: CASSREHSADTQYF; CDR3nt: TGTGCCAGCAGCCGAGAGCATAGCGCAGATACGCAGTATTTT
v_gene: TRBV10-2; j_gene: TRBJ2-2; abundance: .; d_gene: .; CDR3aa: CASRIVGTGELFF; CDR3nt: TGCGCCAGCAGGATCGTGGGAACCGGGGAGCTGTTTTTT
v_gene: TRBV7-6; j_gene: TRBJ2-3; abundance: .; d_gene: .; CDR3aa: CALWYYRYTDTQYF; CDR3nt: TGTGCCTTATGGTATTACCGGTACACAGATACGCAGTATTTT
v_gene: TRBV5-1; j_gene: TRBJ1-2; abundance: .; d_gene: .; CDR3aa: CASSSTTSDYGYTF; CDR3nt: TGCGCCAGCAGCTCCACGACTTCGGACTATGGCTACACCTTC
v_gene: TRBV11-1; j_gene: TRBJ2-5; abundance: once; d_gene: .; CDR3aa: CASSWTRGAETQYF; CDR3nt: TGTGCCAGCAGCTGGACCCGAGGGGCAGAGACCCAGTACTTC
v_gene: TRBV7-2; j_gene: TRBJ2-7; abundance: .; d_gene: .; CDR3aa: CASSLVWESYEQYF; CDR3nt: TGTGCCAGCAGCTTAGTTTGGGAGAGCTACGAGCAGTACTTC
v_gene: TRBV5-8; j_gene: TRBJ1-5; abundance: .; d_gene: .; CDR3aa: CASSWEGYSNQPQHF; CDR3nt: TGTGCCAGCAGCTGGGAGGGGTATAGCAATCAGCCCCAGCATTTT
v_gene: TRBV11-2; j_gene: TRBJ2-1; abundance: .; d_gene: .; CDR3aa: CASSFELGNSNEQFF; CDR3nt: TGTGCCAGCAGCTTTGAGTTAGGCAATAGCAATGAGCAGTTCTTC
v_gene: TRBV4-1; j_gene: TRBJ1-2; abundance: .; d_gene: .; CDR3aa: CASTQGRGNGGYTF; CDR3nt: TGCGCCAGCACGCAAGGTCGGGGGAACGGGGGCTACACCTTC
v_gene: TRBV7-8; j_gene: TRBJ2-3; abundance: few; d_gene: TRBD2; CDR3aa: CASRGALAASTDTQYF; CDR3nt: TGTGCCAGCAGAGGGGCCCTAGCGGCTAGCACAGATACGCAGTATTTT
v_gene: TRBV30; j_gene: TRBJ1-5; abundance: .; d_gene: .; CDR3aa: CAWSVAGSQPQHF; CDR3nt: TGTGCCTGGAGTGTGGCAGGGAGTCAGCCCCAGCATTTT
v_gene: TRBV7-6; j_gene: TRBJ2-7; abundance: few; d_gene: .; CDR3aa: CASSFGEQYF; CDR3nt: TGTGCCAGCAGCTTCGGCGAGCAGTACTTC
v_gene: TRBV11-3; j_gene: TRBJ1-6; abundance: .; d_gene: .; CDR3aa: CASSLYSGTELHF; CDR3nt: TGTGCCAGCAGCTTATACTCGGGGACGGAACTCCACTTT
v_gene: TRBV4-1; j_gene: TRBJ2-7; abundance: .; d_gene: .; CDR3aa: CASSFTARNFGYEQYF; CDR3nt: TGCGCCAGCAGCTTTACGGCCCGAAATTTTGGTTACGAGCAGTACTTC
v_gene: TRBV11-1; j_gene: TRBJ2-1; abundance: .; d_gene: TRBD1; CDR3aa: CASSSRQGRDEQFF; CDR3nt: TGTGCCAGCAGCTCAAGACAGGGACGGGATGAGCAGTTCTTC
v_gene: TRBV9; j_gene: TRBJ2-5; abundance: few; d_gene: .; CDR3aa: CASSVGLGPQETQYF; CDR3nt: TGTGCCAGCAGCGTAGGTTTGGGACCCCAAGAGACCCAGTACTTC
v_gene: TRBV5-4; j_gene: TRBJ2-5; abundance: .; d_gene: TRBD2; CDR3aa: CASSLGLAGAQETQYF; CDR3nt: TGTGCCAGCAGCTTGGGCTTAGCGGGGGCCCAAGAGACCCAGTACTTC
v_gene: TRBV6-1; j_gene: TRBJ2-7; abundance: .; d_gene: .; CDR3aa: CASSVVGYEQYF; CDR3nt: TGTGCCAGCAGTGTCGTGGGATACGAGCAGTACTTC
v_gene: TRBV7-8; j_gene: TRBJ1-1; abundance: .; d_gene: .; CDR3aa: CASSFRGDGRNTEAFF; CDR3nt: TGTGCCAGCAGCTTTCGGGGGGATGGAAGGAACACTGAAGCTTTCTTT
v_gene: TRBV11-2; j_gene: TRBJ2-3; abundance: .; d_gene: .; CDR3aa: CASSYTYGTDTQYF; CDR3nt: TGTGCCAGCAGTTACACCTACGGCACAGATACGCAGTATTTT
v_gene: TRBV30; j_gene: TRBJ1-2; abundance: .; d_gene: .; CDR3aa: CAWSVQTSYGYTF; CDR3nt: TGTGCCTGGAGTGTTCAGACCAGCTATGGCTACACCTTC
v_gene: TRBV14; j_gene: TRBJ2-2; abundance: .; d_gene: .; CDR3aa: CASSRQISNTGELFF; CDR3nt: TGTGCCAGCAGCCGACAGATATCGAACACCGGGGAGCTGTTTTTT
v_gene: TRBV2; j_gene: TRBJ2-7; abundance: few; d_gene: TRBD1; CDR3aa: CASVRDRGLYEQYF; CDR3nt: TGTGCCAGCGTCCGGGACAGGGGCTTATACGAGCAGTACTTC
v_gene: TRBV6-1; j_gene: TRBJ1-2; abundance: .; d_gene: .; CDR3aa: CASSPSSDYGYTF; CDR3nt: TGTGCCAGCAGCCCGAGCTCAGACTATGGCTACACCTTC
v_gene: TRBV10-2; j_gene: TRBJ1-1; abundance: .; d_gene: .; CDR3aa: CASSENGGTEAFF; CDR3nt: TGCGCCAGCAGTGAAAACGGGGGCACTGAAGCTTTCTTT
v_gene: TRBV4-1; j_gene: TRBJ1-1; abundance: .; d_gene: TRBD1; CDR3aa: CASSQWDRVSTEAFF; CDR3nt: TGCGCCAGCAGCCAGTGGGACAGGGTAAGCACTGAAGCTTTCTTT
v_gene: TRBV11-2; j_gene: TRBJ1-2; abundance: .; d_gene: .; CDR3aa: CASSSYRSRDYGYTF; CDR3nt: TGTGCCAGCAGCTCATACAGGTCCCGAGACTATGGCTACACCTTC
v_gene: TRBV28; j_gene: TRBJ1-6; abundance: .; d_gene: .; CDR3aa: CASRSDGALSYNSPLHF; CDR3nt: TGTGCCAGCAGGTCGGACGGAGCCCTCTCCTATAATTCACCCCTCCACTTT
v_gene: TRBV5-1; j_gene: TRBJ1-2; abundance: .; d_gene: .; CDR3aa: CASSAGRINYGYTF; CDR3nt: TGCGCCAGCAGCGCGGGGCGAATTAACTATGGCTACACCTTC
v_gene: TRBV29-1; j_gene: TRBJ1-3; abundance: .; d_gene: .; CDR3aa: CSVRDRAYSGNTIYF; CDR3nt: TGCAGCGTTCGGGACCGGGCCTACTCTGGAAACACCATATATTTT
v_gene: TRBV4-2; j_gene: TRBJ2-7; abundance: .; d_gene: .; CDR3aa: CASSLWGRADEQYF; CDR3nt: TGTGCCAGCAGCCTGTGGGGGAGAGCGGACGAGCAGTACTTC
v_gene: TRBV2; j_gene: TRBJ1-5; abundance: .; d_gene: .; CDR3aa: CASKGPGGNQPQHF; CDR3nt: TGTGCCAGCAAGGGTCCAGGGGGCAATCAGCCCCAGCATTTT
v_gene: TRBV18; j_gene: TRBJ1-3; abundance: .; d_gene: .; CDR3aa: CASSPNLGNRNTIYF; CDR3nt: TGTGCCAGCTCACCTAACCTCGGGAACCGAAACACCATATATTTT
v_gene: TRBV27; j_gene: TRBJ1-6; abundance: .; d_gene: .; CDR3aa: CASSRRTANSPLHF; CDR3nt: TGTGCCAGCAGCCGAAGGACAGCGAATTCACCCCTCCACTTT